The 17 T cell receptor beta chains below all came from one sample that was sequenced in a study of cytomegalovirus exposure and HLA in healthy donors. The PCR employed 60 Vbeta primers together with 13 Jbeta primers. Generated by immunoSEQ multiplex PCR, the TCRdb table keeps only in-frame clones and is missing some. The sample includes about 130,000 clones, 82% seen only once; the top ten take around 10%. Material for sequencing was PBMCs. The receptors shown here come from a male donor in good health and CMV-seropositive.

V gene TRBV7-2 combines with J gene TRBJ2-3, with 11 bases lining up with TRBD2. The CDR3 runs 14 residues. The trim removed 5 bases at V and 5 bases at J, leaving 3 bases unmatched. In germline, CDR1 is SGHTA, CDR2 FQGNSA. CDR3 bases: TGTGCCAGCAGCCTCGGGACTAGCGGAGATACGCAGTATTTT. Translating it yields CASSLGTSGDTQYF. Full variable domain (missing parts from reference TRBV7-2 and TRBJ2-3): GAGVSQSPSNKVTEKGKDVELRCDPISGHTALYWYRQSLGQGLEFLIYFQGNSAPDKSGLPSDRFSAERTGGSVSTLTIQRTQQEDSAVYLCASSLGTSGDTQYFGPGTRLTVL.

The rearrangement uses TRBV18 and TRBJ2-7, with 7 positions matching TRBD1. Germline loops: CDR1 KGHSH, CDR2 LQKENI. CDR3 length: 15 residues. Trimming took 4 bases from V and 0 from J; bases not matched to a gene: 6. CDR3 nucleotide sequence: TGTGCCAGCTCACGGGGACAGAGTTCCTCCTACGAGCAGTACTTC. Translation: CASSRGQSSSYEQYF.

CDR3 nucleotide sequence: TGCGCCAGCAGCTTGGTTACGACAGGTGGCGAGCAGTACTTC. It translates to CASSLVTTGGEQYF. The rearrangement uses TRBV5-1 and TRBJ2-5; the D gene is possibly TRBD1 (6 bases). The last part of the DNA fits TRBJ2-7 better; the J call may be wrong. The length of the CDR3 is 14 residues. CDR1 is SGHRS and CDR2 is YFSETQ in the germline V gene.

CDR3 in amino acids: CASSLGQTPVHSGANVLTF. The CDR3 DNA reads TGTGCCAGCAGTTTGGGACAGACCCCTGTCCACTCTGGGGCCAACGTCCTGACTTTC. V usage is TRBV27 and J usage is TRBJ2-6; the match to TRBD1 covers 7 bases. The length of the CDR3 is 19 residues. Losses at the gene ends were 3 bases for V and 0 bases for J; bases not matched to a gene: 11. The germline gives CDR1 MNHEY, CDR2 SMNVEV (reference sequence).

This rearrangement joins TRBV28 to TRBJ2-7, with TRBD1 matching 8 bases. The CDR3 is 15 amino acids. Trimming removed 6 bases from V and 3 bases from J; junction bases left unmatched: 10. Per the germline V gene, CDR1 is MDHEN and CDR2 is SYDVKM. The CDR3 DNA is TGTGCCAGCAGCCCTCAGGGGGCTAGCGACTACGAGCAGTACTTC. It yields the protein CASSPQGASDYEQYF.

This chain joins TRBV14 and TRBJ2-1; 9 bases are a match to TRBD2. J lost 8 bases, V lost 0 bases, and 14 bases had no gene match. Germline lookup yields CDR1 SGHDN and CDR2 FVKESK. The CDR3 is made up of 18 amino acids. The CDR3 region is CASSQEGRASGICDEQFF. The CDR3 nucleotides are TGTGCCAGCAGCCAAGAAGGTCGGGCTAGCGGGATCTGCGATGAGCAGTTCTTC.

The CDR3 region is CATGTAPTNEKLFF. The CDR3 DNA sequence: TGTGCCACCGGGACAGCACCAACTAATGAAAAACTGTTTTTT. The chain carries TRBV18 and TRBJ1-4, with 7 bases aligning to TRBD1. Trimming at V came to 10 bases and at J to 0 bases, leaving 5 bases not matched to a gene. The CDR3 length is 14 residues. Germline loops: CDR1 KGHSH, CDR2 LQKENI.

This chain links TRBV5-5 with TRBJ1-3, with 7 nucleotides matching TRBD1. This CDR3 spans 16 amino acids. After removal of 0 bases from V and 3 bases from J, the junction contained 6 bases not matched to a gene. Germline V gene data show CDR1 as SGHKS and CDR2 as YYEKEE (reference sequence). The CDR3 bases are TGTGCCAGCAGCTTGGCCGGTAACAGGGGTGGAAACACCATATATTTT. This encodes CASSLAGNRGGNTIYF.

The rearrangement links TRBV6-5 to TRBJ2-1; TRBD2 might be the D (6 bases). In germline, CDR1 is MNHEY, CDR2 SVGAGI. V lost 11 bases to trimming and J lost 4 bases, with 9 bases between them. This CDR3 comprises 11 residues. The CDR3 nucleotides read TGTGCCGGGGGGAGTTACAATGAGCAGTTCTTC. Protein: CAGGSYNEQFF.

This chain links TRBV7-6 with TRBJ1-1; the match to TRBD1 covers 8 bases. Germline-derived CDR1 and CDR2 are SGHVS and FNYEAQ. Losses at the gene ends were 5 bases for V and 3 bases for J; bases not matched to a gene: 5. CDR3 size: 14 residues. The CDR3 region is CASSQTGGDTEAFF. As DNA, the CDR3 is TGTGCCAGCAGCCAAACAGGGGGGGACACTGAAGCTTTCTTT.

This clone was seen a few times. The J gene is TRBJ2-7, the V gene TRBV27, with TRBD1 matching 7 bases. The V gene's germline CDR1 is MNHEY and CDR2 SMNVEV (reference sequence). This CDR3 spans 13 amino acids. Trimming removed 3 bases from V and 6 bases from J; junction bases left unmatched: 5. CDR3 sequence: CASSLTGFIEQYF. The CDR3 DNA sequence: TGTGCCAGCAGTTTGACAGGGTTCATCGAGCAGTACTTC.

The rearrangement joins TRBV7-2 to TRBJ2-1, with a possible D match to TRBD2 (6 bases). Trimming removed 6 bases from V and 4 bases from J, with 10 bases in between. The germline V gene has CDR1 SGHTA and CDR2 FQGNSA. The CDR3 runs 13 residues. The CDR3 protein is CASRRDSYNEQFF. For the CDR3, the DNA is TGTGCCAGCAGGAGGGACTCATACAATGAGCAGTTCTTC.

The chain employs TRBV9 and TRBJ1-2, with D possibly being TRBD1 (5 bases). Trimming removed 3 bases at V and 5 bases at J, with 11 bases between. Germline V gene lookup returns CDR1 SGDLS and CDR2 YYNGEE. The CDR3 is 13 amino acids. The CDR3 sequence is CASSGTTLYGYTF. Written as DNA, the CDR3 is TGTGCCAGCAGCGGGACAACACTATATGGCTACACCTTC.

DNA for the CDR3: TGTGCCAGCAGCAATACCGGACTAGCGGGATTAGAGACCCAGTACTTC. Its protein product is CASSNTGLAGLETQYF. The chain is built from TRBV7-2 and TRBJ2-5; TRBD2 agrees at 12 bases. The CDR3 sequence is 16 residues long. V trimming: 5 bases; J trimming: 4 bases; junction bases outside the gene matches: 8. The germline CDR1 and CDR2 sequences are SGHTA and FQGNSA.

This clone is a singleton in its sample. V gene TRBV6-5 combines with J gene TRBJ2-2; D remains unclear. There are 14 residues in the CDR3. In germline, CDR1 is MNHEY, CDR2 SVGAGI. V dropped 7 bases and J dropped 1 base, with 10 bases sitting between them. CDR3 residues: CASKERMNTGELFF. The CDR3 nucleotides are TGTGCCAGCAAGGAGCGTATGAACACCGGGGAGCTGTTTTTT.

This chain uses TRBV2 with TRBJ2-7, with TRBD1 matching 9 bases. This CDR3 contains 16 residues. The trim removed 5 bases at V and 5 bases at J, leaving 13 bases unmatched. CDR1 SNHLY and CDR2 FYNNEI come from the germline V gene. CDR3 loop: CASSMAGTGIEHEQYF. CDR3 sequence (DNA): TGTGCCAGCAGTATGGCCGGGACAGGGATTGAGCACGAGCAGTACTTC.

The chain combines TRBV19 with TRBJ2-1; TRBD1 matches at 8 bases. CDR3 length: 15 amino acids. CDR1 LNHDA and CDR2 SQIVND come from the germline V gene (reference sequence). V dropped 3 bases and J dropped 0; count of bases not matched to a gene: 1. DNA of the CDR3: TGTGCCAGTAGTATGGGGACAGGCTCCTACAATGAGCAGTTCTTC. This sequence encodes CASSMGTGSYNEQFF.